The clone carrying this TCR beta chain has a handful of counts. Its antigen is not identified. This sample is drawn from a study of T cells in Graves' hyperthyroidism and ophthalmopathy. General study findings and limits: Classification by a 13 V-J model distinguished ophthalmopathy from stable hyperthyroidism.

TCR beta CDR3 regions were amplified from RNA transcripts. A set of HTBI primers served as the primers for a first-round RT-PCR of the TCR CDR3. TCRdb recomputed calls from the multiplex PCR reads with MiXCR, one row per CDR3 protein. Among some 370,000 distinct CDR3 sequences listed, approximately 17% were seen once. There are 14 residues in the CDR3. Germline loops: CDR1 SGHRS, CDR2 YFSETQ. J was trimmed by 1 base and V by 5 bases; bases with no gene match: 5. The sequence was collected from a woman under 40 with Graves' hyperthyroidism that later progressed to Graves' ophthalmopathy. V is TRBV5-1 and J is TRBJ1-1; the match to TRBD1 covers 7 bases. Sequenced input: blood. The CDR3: CASRAGTANTEAFF. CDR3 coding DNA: TGCGCCAGCAGGGCCGGGACAGCGAACACTGAAGCTTTCTTT.